This TCR beta chain appears in the sequencing data of a study of T cells of healthy individuals. V lost 6 bases to trimming and J lost 1 base, with 15 bases between them. Germline CDR1 DFQATT, CDR2 SNEGSKA (reference sequence). The CDR3 sequence is 14 residues long. TCRdb fed the 5' RACE reads into MiXCR, producing one record per CDR3 protein. The table has tens of thousands of distinct CDR3 sequences, approximately 4.8% seen once. This clonotype was obtained from a female donor in good health. V gene TRBV20-1 combines with J gene TRBJ1-1; D is undetermined. CDR3 in amino acids: CSAWRPEGNTEAFF. The CDR3 nucleotides read TGCAGTGCCTGGAGACCCGAGGGGAACACTGAAGCTTTCTTT.